One sample yielded the 20 T cell receptor beta chains listed below, sequenced in a study of blood T cell repertoires in COVID-19. Assay used: immunoSEQ multiplex PCR; TCRdb lists only in-frame clones, some missing. The sample carries approximately 70,000 clones, around 79% recorded once. Sequences were obtained from peripheral blood. The receptors were gathered from a woman of 80 years or more with active or convalescent COVID-19.

The chain combines TRBV18 with TRBJ2-5; 7 positions agree with TRBD1. CDR3 length: 14 amino acids. Trimming removed 6 bases from V and 4 bases from J; junction bases left unmatched: 8. In germline, CDR1 is KGHSH, CDR2 LQKENI. The CDR3 DNA follows: TGTGCCAGCTCCTCCGACAGGGTTGGAGAGACCCAGTACTTC. Its translation is CASSSDRVGETQYF.

The chain uses TRBV6-2 or TRBV6-3 and TRBJ2-7, with D uncertain. The V end lost 2 bases, the J end lost 12 bases, and 17 bases lay between the germline ends. The CDR3 length is 13 residues. Germline V CDR1 and CDR2: MNHEY, SVGEGT. The CDR3 region is CASSYAGLTSLYF. CDR3 in DNA: TGTGCCAGCAGTTACGCAGGTCTGACGTCTCTGTACTTC.

V and J are TRBV19 and TRBJ2-1, with 7 bases lining up with TRBD2. V trimming: 2 bases; J trimming: 3 bases; junction bases outside the gene matches: 4. Germline values: CDR1 LNHDA, CDR2 SQIVND (reference sequence). The CDR3 totals 15 residues. The CDR3 region has the DNA TGTGCCAGTAGTATACTGGGAGGGCTCTACAATGAGCAGTTCTTC. Protein product: CASSILGGLYNEQFF.

The chain joins TRBV10-3 to TRBJ1-2; possible D gene TRBD1, 6 bases. CDR1 ENHRY and CDR2 SYGVKD come from the germline V gene. Trimming removed 2 bases at V and 4 bases at J, with 14 bases between. There are 15 residues in the CDR3. The chain's CDR3 is CAISEAGVGPYGYTF. The CDR3 nucleotides read TGTGCCATCAGTGAGGCAGGGGTAGGACCCTATGGCTACACCTTC.

This sequence joins TRBV5-6 and TRBJ1-5, with a tentative D call TRBD1 (5 bases). The CDR3 spans 13 residues. V gave up 4 bases and J gave up 4 bases, with 9 bases separating them. Germline V gene data show CDR1 as SGHDT and CDR2 as YYEEEE. The CDR3 DNA is TGTGCCAGCAGCCGTGACAGAAATCAGCCCCAGCATTTT. It specifies CASSRDRNQPQHF.

This chain joins TRBV9 and TRBJ2-1, with D possibly matching TRBD1 (5 bases). V was clipped by 8 bases and J by 8 bases, with 20 bases between them. CDR1 SGDLS and CDR2 YYNGEE come from the germline V gene. The CDR3 has 14 amino acids. CDR3 amino acids: CASKSQFTGDEQFF. In DNA form, the CDR3 reads TGTGCCAGTAAAAGCCAATTTACAGGAGATGAGCAGTTCTTC.

The count of this clone is one. The rearrangement links TRBV5-1 to TRBJ1-2, with D possibly matching TRBD1 (6 bases). The V end was cut by 4 bases, the J end by 0 bases, with 13 bases between. Germline V gene sequence: CDR1 SGHRS, CDR2 YFSETQ. The CDR3 loop spans 15 amino acids. Here the CDR3 reads CASSIVGGTNYGYTF. CDR3 DNA: TGCGCCAGCAGCATTGTAGGGGGAACTAACTATGGCTACACCTTC.

The J gene is TRBJ1-1, the V gene TRBV19; possible D gene TRBD1, 6 bases. CDR3 length equals 15 residues. In germline, CDR1 is LNHDA, CDR2 SQIVND (reference sequence). V lost 5 bases and J 3 bases, leaving 16 bases between the germline ends. As DNA, the CDR3 is TGTGCCAGTAGTGTACAGGGACCCAGGGACACTGAAGCTTTCTTT. This gives the protein CASSVQGPRDTEAFF.

This chain joins TRBV9 and TRBJ1-3; TRBD1 aligns across 9 bases. The CDR3 is 16 residues long. Germline CDR1 is SGDLS and CDR2 is YYNGEE. J was trimmed by 4 bases and V by 3 bases; bases with no gene match: 8. The CDR3 nucleotides read TGTGCCAGCAGCGAACGGGGGACAGGGCGAGGAAACACCATATATTTT. This codes for CASSERGTGRGNTIYF.

In its sample, this clone was seen a few times. This chain links TRBV3-1 (or the pseudogene TRBV3-2) with TRBJ2-7; a possible D gene is TRBD2 (5 bases). The CDR3 runs 16 residues. In germline, CDR1 is LGHDT, CDR2 YNNKEL (reference sequence). V was clipped by 2 bases and J by 2 bases, with 16 bases between them. The CDR3, as DNA: TGTGCCAGCAGCCAAAAATTAGCGTACTATACCTACGAGCAGTACTTC. Translating it yields CASSQKLAYYTYEQYF.

The J gene is TRBJ2-1, the V gene TRBV5-1; TRBD2 is a possible D gene (5 bases). Between the trimmed V and J ends, which lost 3 bases and 4 bases, there was a span of 14 bases. Germline assignment: CDR1 SGHRS and CDR2 YFSETQ. This CDR3 has 15 amino acids. The chain's CDR3 is CASSSEGPGYNEQFF. The CDR3 bases are TGCGCCAGCAGCTCAGAGGGCCCCGGATACAATGAGCAGTTCTTC.

The chain carries TRBV5-6 and TRBJ2-7; a possible D gene is TRBD2 (6 bases). V was cut by 1 base and J by 2 bases, with 13 bases left in between. CDR1 is SGHDT, CDR2 YYEEEE, per germline. There are 15 residues in the CDR3. CDR3 nucleotide sequence: TGTGCCAGCAGCTTGTTCCAGCGGGCCCCCTACGAGCAGTACTTC. It encodes CASSLFQRAPYEQYF.

The chain has TRBV7-2 and TRBJ2-7; D remains ambiguous. The CDR3 extends over 15 amino acids. Trimming took off 7 bases at V and 7 bases at J, with 23 bases between the two ends. In germline, CDR1 is SGHTA, CDR2 FQGNSA. The CDR3 protein is CASKVGISSLGEQYF. The CDR3 DNA reads as TGTGCCAGCAAAGTGGGTATTAGCTCATTGGGTGAGCAGTACTTC. Filled out from reference TRBV7-2 and TRBJ2-7, the complete variable domain reads GAGVSQSPSNKVTEKGKDVELRCDPISGHTALYWYRQSLGQGLEFLIYFQGNSAPDKSGLPSDRFSAERTGGSVSTLTIQRTQQEDSAVYLCASKVGISSLGEQYFGPGTRLTVT.

V and J are TRBV4-3 and TRBJ2-7, with 8 bases that match TRBD2. The CDR3 is 15 residues long. Germline V gene lookup returns CDR1 LGHNA and CDR2 YSLEER. With 6 bases clipped from V and 3 bases from J, the junction kept 10 bases outside the gene matches. The chain's CDR3 is CASSSGTSGLYEQYF. The CDR3 nucleotides are TGCGCCAGCAGTTCCGGGACTAGTGGCCTCTACGAGCAGTACTTC.

This clone was seen more than once but under ten times. V usage is TRBV19 and J usage is TRBJ2-7; no clear D gene. The CDR3 has 12 residues. CDR1 and CDR2 from the germline V gene are LNHDA and SQIVND (reference sequence). The germline V and J ends were trimmed by 2 bases and 7 bases, with 9 bases remaining between them. CDR3 DNA sequence: TGTGCCAGTAGTATAAACCAGGTAGAGCAGTACTTC. This translates into CASSINQVEQYF.

This clone turned up a few times. The rearrangement uses TRBV18 and TRBJ2-1; 7 bases match TRBD1. The CDR3 has 12 residues. V gave up 4 bases and J gave up 10 bases; unmatched junction bases: 4. The germline gives CDR1 KGHSH, CDR2 LQKENI. The CDR3 DNA is TGTGCCAGCTCACTAGGGGGCAGCGAGCAGTTCTTC. Encoded protein: CASSLGGSEQFF.

The chain couples TRBV2 to TRBJ2-7; 8 bases line up with TRBD2. The germline V gene has CDR1 SNHLY and CDR2 FYNNEI. The CDR3 extends over 15 amino acids. V lost 5 bases, J lost 0 bases, and 6 bases stayed unmatched. The CDR3 spells CASSYTSGSSYEQYF. DNA of the CDR3: TGTGCCAGCAGTTACACTAGCGGAAGCTCCTACGAGCAGTACTTC.

The genes are TRBV20-1 and TRBJ1-1, with D unclear. CDR3 length: 13 residues. Germline CDR1 reads DFQATT; CDR2 reads SNEGSKA (reference sequence). V lost 3 bases to trimming and J lost 3 bases, with 11 bases between them. CDR3 in amino acids: CSASLGRDTEAFF. The CDR3 DNA reads as TGCAGTGCTAGTCTGGGGAGGGACACTGAAGCTTTCTTT.

In its sample, this clone was seen a few times. The V and J genes are TRBV18 and TRBJ2-7, with 7 nucleotides matching TRBD2. The CDR3 runs 15 residues. Looked up from germline, CDR1 is KGHSH and CDR2 is LQKENI. V trimming: 6 bases; J trimming: 5 bases; junction bases outside the gene matches: 13. CDR3 region: CASSPTQRDNHEQYF. The CDR3 bases are TGTGCCAGCTCCCCGACCCAGCGGGATAACCACGAGCAGTACTTC.

The CDR3 DNA is TGTGCCAGCAGTTTATCAGGACAGGGGGTAAAGTCACCCCTCCACTTT. Translating it yields CASSLSGQGVKSPLHF. The chain recombines TRBV27 with TRBJ1-6; 10 nucleotides match TRBD1. The CDR3 totals 16 residues. CDR1 and CDR2 from the germline V gene are MNHEY and SMNVEV (reference sequence). V dropped 0 bases and J dropped 10; count of bases not matched to a gene: 6.